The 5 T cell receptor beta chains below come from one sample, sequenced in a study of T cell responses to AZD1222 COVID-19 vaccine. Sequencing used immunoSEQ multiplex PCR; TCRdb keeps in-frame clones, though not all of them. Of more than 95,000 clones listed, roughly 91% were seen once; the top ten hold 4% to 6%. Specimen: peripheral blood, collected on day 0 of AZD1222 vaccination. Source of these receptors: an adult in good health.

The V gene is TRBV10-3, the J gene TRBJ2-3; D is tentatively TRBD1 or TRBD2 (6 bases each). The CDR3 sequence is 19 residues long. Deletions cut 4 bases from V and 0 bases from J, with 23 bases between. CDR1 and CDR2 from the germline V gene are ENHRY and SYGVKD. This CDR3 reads CAISATDGGTGESTDTQYF. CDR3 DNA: TGTGCCATCAGTGCTACCGACGGGGGCACGGGGGAAAGCACAGATACGCAGTATTTT.

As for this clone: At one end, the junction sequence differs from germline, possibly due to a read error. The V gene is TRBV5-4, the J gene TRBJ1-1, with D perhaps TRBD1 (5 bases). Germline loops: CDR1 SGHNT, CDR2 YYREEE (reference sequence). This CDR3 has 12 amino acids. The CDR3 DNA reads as TGTGCCAGCAGTTGGGGGAACGCTGAAGCTTTCTTT. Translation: CASSWGNAEAFF.

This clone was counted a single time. The CDR3 here is CASSLAFGSGGQETQYF. For the CDR3, the DNA is TGTGCCAGCAGCTTGGCCTTTGGGAGCGGGGGCCAAGAGACCCAGTACTTC. The V gene is TRBV5-5, the J gene TRBJ2-5; 8 bases match TRBD2. The trim removed 0 bases at V and 1 base at J, leaving 8 bases unmatched. Per germline, CDR1 SGHKS and CDR2 YYEKEE (reference sequence). The CDR3 consists of 17 residues.

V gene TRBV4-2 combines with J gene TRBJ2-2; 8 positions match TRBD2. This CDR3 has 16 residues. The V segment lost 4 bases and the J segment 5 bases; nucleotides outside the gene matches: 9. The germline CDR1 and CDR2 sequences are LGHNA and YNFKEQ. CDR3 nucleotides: TGTGCCAGCAGCCGGTTTGGGATAGCGGGGACCGGGGAGCTGTTTTTT. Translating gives CASSRFGIAGTGELFF.

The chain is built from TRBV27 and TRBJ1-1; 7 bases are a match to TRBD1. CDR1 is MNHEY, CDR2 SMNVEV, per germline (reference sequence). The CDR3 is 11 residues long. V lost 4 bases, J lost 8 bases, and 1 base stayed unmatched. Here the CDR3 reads CASSSDREAFF. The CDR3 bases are TGTGCCAGCAGTTCGGACAGGGAAGCTTTCTTT.